This TCR beta chain is drawn from a study of CD8 T cells in Susac syndrome. The count of this clonotype is one. Random hexamers served to reverse transcribe about 0.5 to 1 ug RNA. TCR beta CDR3 was amplified by immunoSEQ multiplex PCR. This amplification extended across 54 Vbeta and 13 Jbeta segments. From the immunoSEQ multiplex PCR reads, TCRdb called clonotypes with MiXCR, one entry per CDR3 protein. The repertoire holds 150,000 to 190,000 distinct CDR3 sequences, with roughly 96% as singletons. CD8+ and CD4+ T cells from blood underwent TCR beta sequencing, which was carried out in a high-throughput format. It was negative isolation that provided the CD8+ and CD4+ T cells, whereas TEMRA cells were enriched by FACS. Germline V CDR1 and CDR2: DFQATT, SNEGSKA (reference sequence). V shed 5 bases and J shed 2 bases, with 16 bases lying between them. CDR3 length: 14 residues.

The origin of this receptor is a human donor with multiple sclerosis. Material: CD8+ T cells from PBMCs. The rearrangement joins TRBV20-1 to TRBJ2-7; D might be TRBD1 (5 bases). The CDR3 nucleotides are TGCAGTGCTCTTCCCAGGGTACCGGCCTACGAGCAGTACTTC. The encoded protein is CSALPRVPAYEQYF.